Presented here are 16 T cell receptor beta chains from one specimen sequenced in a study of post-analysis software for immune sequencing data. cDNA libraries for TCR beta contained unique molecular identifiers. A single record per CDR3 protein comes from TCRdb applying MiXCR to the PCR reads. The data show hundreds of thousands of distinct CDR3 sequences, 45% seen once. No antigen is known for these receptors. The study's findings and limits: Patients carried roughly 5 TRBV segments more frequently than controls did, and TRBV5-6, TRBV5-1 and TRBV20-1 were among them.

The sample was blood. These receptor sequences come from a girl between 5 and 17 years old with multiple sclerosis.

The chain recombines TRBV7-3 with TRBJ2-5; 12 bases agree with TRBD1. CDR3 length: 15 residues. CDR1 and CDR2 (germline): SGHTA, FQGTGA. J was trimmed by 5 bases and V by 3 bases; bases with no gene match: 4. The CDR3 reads CASSFSGTGGETQYF. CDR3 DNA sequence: TGTGCCAGCAGCTTCTCCGGGACAGGGGGCGAGACCCAGTACTTC.

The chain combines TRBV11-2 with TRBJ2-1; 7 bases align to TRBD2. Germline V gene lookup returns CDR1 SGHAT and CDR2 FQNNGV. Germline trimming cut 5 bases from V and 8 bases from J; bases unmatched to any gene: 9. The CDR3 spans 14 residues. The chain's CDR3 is CASSRRDYLDEQFF. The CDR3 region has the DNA TGTGCCAGCAGCCGACGGGACTATTTGGATGAGCAGTTCTTC.

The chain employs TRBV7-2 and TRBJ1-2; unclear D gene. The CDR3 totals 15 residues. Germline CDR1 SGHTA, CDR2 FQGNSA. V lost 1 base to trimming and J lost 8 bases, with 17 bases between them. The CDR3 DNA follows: TGTGCCAGCAGCTTAGGCCCTGCGCTTAGAAGGGGCTACACCTTC. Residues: CASSLGPALRRGYTF.

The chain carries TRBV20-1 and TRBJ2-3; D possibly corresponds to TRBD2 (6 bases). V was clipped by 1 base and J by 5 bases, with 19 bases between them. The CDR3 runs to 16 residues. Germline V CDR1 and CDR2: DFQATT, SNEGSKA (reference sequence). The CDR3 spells CSARAPQLASLDTQYF. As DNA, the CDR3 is TGCAGTGCTAGAGCCCCCCAACTAGCTTCCTTAGATACGCAGTATTTT.

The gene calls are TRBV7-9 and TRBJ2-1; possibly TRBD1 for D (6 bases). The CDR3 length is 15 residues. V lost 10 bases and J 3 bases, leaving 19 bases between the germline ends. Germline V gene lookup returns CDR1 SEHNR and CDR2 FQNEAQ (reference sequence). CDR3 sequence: CATSGAPRNYNEQFF. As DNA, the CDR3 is TGTGCCACTTCAGGGGCACCGCGAAACTACAATGAGCAGTTCTTC.

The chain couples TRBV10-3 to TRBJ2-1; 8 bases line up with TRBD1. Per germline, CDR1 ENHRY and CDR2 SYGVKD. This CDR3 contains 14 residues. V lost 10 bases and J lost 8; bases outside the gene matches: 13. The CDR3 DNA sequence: TGTGCCACCGCTTCAGGGGGCGGCTTAGATGAGCAGTTCTTC. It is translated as CATASGGGLDEQFF.

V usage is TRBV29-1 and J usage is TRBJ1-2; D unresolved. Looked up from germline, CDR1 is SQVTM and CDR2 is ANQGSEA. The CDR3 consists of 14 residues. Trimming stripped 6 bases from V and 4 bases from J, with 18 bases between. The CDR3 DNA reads TGCAGCGTAGCCCCACTGGTTGGTCCCTATGGCTACACCTTC. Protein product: CSVAPLVGPYGYTF.

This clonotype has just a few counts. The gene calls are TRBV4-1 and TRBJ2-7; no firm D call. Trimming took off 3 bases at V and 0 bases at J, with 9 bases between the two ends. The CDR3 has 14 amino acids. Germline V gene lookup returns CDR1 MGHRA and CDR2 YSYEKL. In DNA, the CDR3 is TGCGCCAGCAGCCAGGGCTCCGTCTCCTACGAGCAGTACTTC. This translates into CASSQGSVSYEQYF.

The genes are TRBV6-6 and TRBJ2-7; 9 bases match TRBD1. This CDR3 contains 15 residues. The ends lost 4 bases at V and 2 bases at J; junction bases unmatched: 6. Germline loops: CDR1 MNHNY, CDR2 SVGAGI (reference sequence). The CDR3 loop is CASSLMGTGTYEQYF. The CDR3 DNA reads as TGTGCCAGCAGTTTGATGGGGACAGGGACCTACGAGCAGTACTTC.

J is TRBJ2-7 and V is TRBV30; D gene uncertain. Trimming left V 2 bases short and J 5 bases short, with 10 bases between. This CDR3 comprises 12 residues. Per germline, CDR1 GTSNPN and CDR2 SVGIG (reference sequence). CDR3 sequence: CAWSPPSDEQYF. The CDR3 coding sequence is TGTGCCTGGAGTCCCCCGAGTGACGAGCAGTACTTC.

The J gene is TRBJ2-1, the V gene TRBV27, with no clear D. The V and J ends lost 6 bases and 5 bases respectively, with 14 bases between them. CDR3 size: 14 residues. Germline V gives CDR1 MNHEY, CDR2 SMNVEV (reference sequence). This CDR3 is CASSSSSPHNEQFF. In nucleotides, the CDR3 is TGTGCCAGCAGCTCAAGCTCCCCCCACAATGAGCAGTTCTTC.

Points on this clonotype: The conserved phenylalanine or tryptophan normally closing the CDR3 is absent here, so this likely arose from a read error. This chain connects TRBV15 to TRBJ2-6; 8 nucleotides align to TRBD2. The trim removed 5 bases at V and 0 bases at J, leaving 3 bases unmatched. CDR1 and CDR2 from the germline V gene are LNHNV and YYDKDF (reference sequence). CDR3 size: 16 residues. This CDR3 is CATSEREGSGANVLTS. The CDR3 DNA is TGTGCCACCAGCGAACGGGAGGGCTCTGGGGCCAACGTCCTGACTTCC.

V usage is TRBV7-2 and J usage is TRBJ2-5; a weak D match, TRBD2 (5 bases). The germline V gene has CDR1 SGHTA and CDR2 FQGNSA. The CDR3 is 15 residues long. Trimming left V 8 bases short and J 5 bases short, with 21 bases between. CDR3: CASGTRIPGSETQYF. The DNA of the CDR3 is TGTGCCAGCGGAACGAGAATCCCGGGATCGGAGACCCAGTACTTC.

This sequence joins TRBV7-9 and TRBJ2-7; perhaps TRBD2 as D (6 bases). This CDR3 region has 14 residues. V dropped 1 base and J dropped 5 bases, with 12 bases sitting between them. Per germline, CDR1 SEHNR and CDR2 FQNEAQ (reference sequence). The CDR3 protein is CASSLGDGGNEQYF. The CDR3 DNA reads TGTGCCAGCAGCTTAGGGGACGGAGGGAACGAGCAGTACTTC.

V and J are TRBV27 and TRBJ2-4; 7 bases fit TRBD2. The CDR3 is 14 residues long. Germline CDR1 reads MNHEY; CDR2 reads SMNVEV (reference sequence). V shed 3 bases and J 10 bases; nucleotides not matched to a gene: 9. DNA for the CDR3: TGTGCCAGCAGTTTTCATGGCGGGAGAGAGATTCAGTACTTC. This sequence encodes CASSFHGGREIQYF.

CDR3: CSVGQRRSKGYEQYF. Here the CDR3 DNA reads TGCAGCGTTGGACAGCGGAGGAGTAAGGGGTACGAGCAGTACTTC. The genes are TRBV29-1 and TRBJ2-7; D tentatively fits TRBD1 or TRBD2 (5 bases each). There are 15 residues in the CDR3. Germline loops: CDR1 SQVTM, CDR2 ANQGSEA. V was trimmed by 4 bases and J by 4 bases, leaving 20 bases between them.